This T cell receptor (beta chain) is drawn from a study of CD8+ T cells in alopecia areata. As for the study in general: Treated patients were dosed with oral tofacitinib, taking 5 to 10 mg twice daily. Study outcomes and limitations: When scalp samples are sequenced, resident alphabeta T cells of normal skin are also captured.

This clone has more than one count but fewer than ten. Its target is unknown. V trimming: 3 bases; J trimming: 0 bases; junction bases outside the gene matches: 6. CDR3 length: 18 amino acids. Lesional scalp tissue (obtained by punch biopsy) and peripheral blood were collected from alopecia areata patients. Isolation of CD4+ and CD8+ T cells from PBMCs was achieved by sorting. As the sequencing template, cDNA was produced by extracting RNA and reverse transcribing it. Data came from immunoSEQ multiplex PCR; TCRdb stores just in-frame clones and leaves some out. The sample includes some 130,000 clones, about 60% of them seen just once.

This TCR was recovered from a human donor with alopecia areata. The chain combines TRBV23-1 with TRBJ1-5; 12 nucleotides line up with TRBD1. TRBV23-1 is assigned to the ORF class and has an uncertain function. Source: CD4+ T cells sorted from blood, taken at week 0. The CDR3 region has the DNA TGCGCCAGCAGTCATCCGGGACAGGGGGCGATTAGCAATCAGCCCCAGCATTTT. Its protein product is CASSHPGQGAISNQPQHF.